This TCR beta chain comes out of a study of T-cell memory formation after mild COVID-19. Study as a whole: Clusters of TCRs were largely donor specific. Notes on the study in general: SARS-CoV-2 specificity was not confirmed for second-wave clones peaking on day 37. Some clones that responded were present in memory (sampled pre-infection), which suggests cross-reactive memory joined.

The CDR3 is 11 residues long. The V gene lost 4 bases and the J gene lost 4 bases, with 5 bases spanning the gap. The germline gives CDR1 MDHEN, CDR2 SYDVKM. Each CDR3 protein gets one entry after TCRdb re-called the 5' RACE reads with MiXCR. This sample carries 150,000 to 200,000 distinct CDR3 sequences, 11% of them seen once, and the ten largest clones take roughly 3.8%. There are many counts of this clonotype. Its antigen remains unknown. Sequenced sample: PBMCs or a T cell subset sorted from them (not recorded which). The chain combines TRBV28 with TRBJ2-7, with D unclear. This clonotype was sampled from a man younger than 30 who had mild COVID-19 (a few samples of this study predate the infection). Cell type and time point are not known. The CDR3 here is CASSSVYEQYV. The CDR3 DNA reads TGTGCCAGCAGTTCAGTTTACGAGCAGTACGTC.